This T cell receptor beta chain was sequenced in a study of CD8+CD57+ T cells in acquired aplastic anemia. Study at large: Quantities of DNA derived from sorted CD4+ and CD8+ cells averaged 3.2 ug.

General study results and limits: The number of CD8+ CDR3 sequences shared by patients and controls was about 30.

The sequenced patients had an expansion of CD8+CD57+ cells seen by flow cytometry. Comments on this clonotype: Antigen specificity is unknown.

CDR1 is DFQATT, CDR2 SNEGSKA, per germline (reference sequence). The CDR3 runs 15 residues. It was genomic DNA that served as the template for profiling TCR beta VDJ and CDR3. One entry per CDR3 protein, called by TCRdb with MiXCR from the reads. Among 150,000 to 200,000 distinct CDR3 sequences, 40% to 60% were seen once, and the ten largest hold 25% to 35%. The genes are TRBV20-1 and TRBJ1-1; D uncertain. The specimen sequenced was sorted CD4+, CD8+, or CD8+CD57+ T cells (not recorded which) from PBMCs. The sequence was collected from a human donor with aplastic anemia. The DNA of the CDR3 is TGCTCTCCTAATCTCTGGAACGGCAGGAACACTGAAGCTTTCTTT. As protein: CSPNLWNGRNTEAFF.